This is a list of T cell receptor beta chains from one sample in a study of CD8 T cells in Susac syndrome. In TCRdb, the immunoSEQ multiplex PCR reads were re-called with MiXCR into one record per CDR3 protein. This sample has about 300,000 distinct CDR3 sequences, with roughly 84% found just once. What was sequenced was CD8+ T cells from PBMCs. The receptors shown here come from a human donor with multiple sclerosis. CDR3s include the opening cysteine and the closing phenylalanine or tryptophan. A D gene is named only where the DNA matches it firmly. Rows give clone size only sometimes, using once, few, many, or a class for an expanded clone.

CDR3aa | CDR3nt | d_gene | j_gene | v_gene | abundance
CASSLRRGYEQYF | TGTGCCAGCAGCCTACGACGGGGCTACGAGCAGTACTTC | . | TRBJ2-7 | TRBV3-1 | few
CASSRTVSPYEQYF | TGTGCCAGCAGCAGGACAGTTTCCCCCTACGAGCAGTACTTC | . | TRBJ2-7 | TRBV7-9 | .
CSARKRARLYGYTF | TGCAGTGCTAGAAAGAGGGCGAGACTCTATGGCTACACCTTC | . | TRBJ1-2 | TRBV20-1 | .
CASRRDWENSPLHF | TGTGCCAGCAGACGGGACTGGGAAAATTCACCCCTCCACTTT | . | TRBJ1-6 | TRBV7-6 | .
CAWSPDWKETQYF | TGTGCCTGGAGTCCTGACTGGAAAGAGACCCAGTACTTC | . | TRBJ2-5 | TRBV30 | .
CASSHRGPNTGELFF | TGTGCCAGCAGCCACAGGGGGCCGAACACCGGGGAGCTGTTTTTT | TRBD1 | TRBJ2-2 | TRBV27 | .
CASSPFSQGLLSYEQYF | TGTGCCAGCAGCCCCTTTAGTCAGGGACTGTTATCCTACGAGCAGTACTTC | . | TRBJ2-7 | TRBV3-1 | .
CASSPAGTGPYEQYF | TGTGCCAGCAGCCCCGCCGGGACAGGGCCTTACGAGCAGTACTTC | TRBD1 | TRBJ2-7 | TRBV5-4 | .
CASSSSWREVSTDTQYF | TGTGCCAGCAGCTCCTCATGGCGGGAAGTGAGCACAGATACGCAGTATTTT | . | TRBJ2-3 | TRBV5-6 | .
CASSPAGDRDQPQHF | TGCGCCAGCAGCCCGGCCGGGGACAGGGATCAGCCCCAGCATTTT | TRBD1 | TRBJ1-5 | TRBV5-1 | .
CSARGGTGEKEKLFF | TGCAGTGCTAGAGGAGGGACAGGGGAGAAAGAAAAACTGTTTTTT | TRBD1 | TRBJ1-4 | TRBV20-1 | once
CASSGTTKGYTEAFF | TGTGCCAGCAGCGGGACTACAAAAGGTTACACTGAAGCTTTCTTT | . | TRBJ1-1 | TRBV9 | .
CASSIRDSYQPQHF | TGTGCCAGCAGTATACGGGACAGTTATCAGCCCCAGCATTTT | TRBD1 | TRBJ1-5 | TRBV27 | .
CASSLDRYSGNTIYF | TGTGCCAGCAGCTTAGACCGATACTCTGGAAACACCATATATTTT | . | TRBJ1-3 | TRBV7-9 | .
CASSPLAGYNEQFF | TGTGCCAGCAGCCCGCTAGCGGGATACAATGAGCAGTTCTTC | TRBD2 | TRBJ2-1 | TRBV3-1 | .
CASSFQSITEAFF | TGTGCCAGCAGTTTTCAATCCATCACTGAAGCTTTCTTT | . | TRBJ1-1 | TRBV12-3/TRBV12-4 | .
CASTEGTYNEQFF | TGTGCCAGCACGGAGGGCACCTACAATGAGCAGTTCTTC | . | TRBJ2-1 | TRBV27 | .
CASSRTGTSSYEQYF | TGTGCCAGCAGCCGTACCGGGACTAGCAGCTACGAGCAGTACTTC | TRBD2 | TRBJ2-7 | TRBV11-2 | once
CASSYSIADTQYF | TGTGCCAGCAGTTACTCAATTGCAGATACGCAGTATTTT | . | TRBJ2-3 | TRBV6-5 | .
CAWGEPGAGHLTKFF | TGTGCCTGGGGGGAACCAGGGGCAGGGCATCTCACAAAGTTCTTC | . | TRBJ2-1 | TRBV30 | .
CASSQEGRAGASDTQYF | TGCGCCAGCAGCCAAGAAGGACGGGCGGGAGCTTCGGATACGCAGTATTTT | TRBD2 | TRBJ2-3 | TRBV4-1 | .
CASSMAGDTDTQYF | TGTGCCAGTAGTATGGCGGGAGACACAGATACGCAGTATTTT | TRBD2 | TRBJ2-3 | TRBV19 | .
CAIQGGNEQFF | TGTGCCATCCAGGGGGGGAATGAGCAGTTCTTC | . | TRBJ2-1 | TRBV27 | .
CASSLFRDRVVNEQFF | TGTGCCAGCAGTTTATTTCGTGACAGGGTCGTAAATGAGCAGTTCTTC | TRBD1 | TRBJ2-1 | TRBV28 | .
CASSPGAPMNGQFF | TGTGCCAGCAGTCCGGGGGCCCCAATGAACGGGCAGTTCTTC | . | TRBJ2-1 | TRBV2 | .
CASSHRGITGELFF | TGTGCCAGCAGCCACAGGGGGATAACCGGGGAGCTGTTTTTT | TRBD1 | TRBJ2-2 | TRBV7-9 | .
CASSPIQGEQYF | TGTGCCAGCAGCCCTATCCAGGGCGAGCAGTACTTC | . | TRBJ2-7 | TRBV6-5 | .
CSVEGGQGGTDTQYF | TGCAGCGTTGAGGGGGGACAGGGTGGCACAGATACGCAGTATTTT | TRBD1 | TRBJ2-3 | TRBV29-1 | .
CASKNPGFWTEAFF | TGTGCCAGCAAAAACCCAGGGTTTTGGACTGAAGCTTTCTTT | . | TRBJ1-1 | TRBV27 | once
CSARDPPLGTGTDTQYF | TGCAGTGCTAGAGATCCTCCTTTGGGGACAGGGACAGATACGCAGTATTTT | TRBD1 | TRBJ2-3 | TRBV20-1 | .
CASSEGVDRVYEQYF | TGTGCCAGCAGTGAAGGGGTCGACAGGGTGTACGAGCAGTACTTC | TRBD1 | TRBJ2-7 | TRBV6-1 | .
CASSASGNTIYF | TGTGCCAGCAGCGCCTCTGGAAACACCATATATTTT | . | TRBJ1-3 | TRBV11-2 | .
CAIRDGNSPLHF | TGTGCCATCAGAGACGGGAATTCACCCCTCCACTTT | . | TRBJ1-6 | TRBV10-3 | once
CASSLTGGEGYTF | TGTGCCAGCAGTCTGACAGGGGGGGAAGGCTACACCTTC | TRBD1 | TRBJ1-2 | TRBV27 | .
CSASRTDAYSNQPQHF | TGCAGTGCTAGCAGGACAGACGCCTATAGCAATCAGCCCCAGCATTTT | . | TRBJ1-5 | TRBV20-1 | .
CASSPPERGRGTEAFF | TGTGCCAGCAGCCCCCCGGAGAGGGGCAGAGGCACTGAAGCTTTCTTT | . | TRBJ1-1 | TRBV9 | .
CATSTSSPYNEQFF | TGTGCCACCTCGACTAGCAGCCCCTACAATGAGCAGTTCTTC | TRBD2 | TRBJ2-1 | TRBV27 | .
CASSWGQSAKETQYF | TGTGCCAGCAGTTGGGGACAGTCGGCCAAAGAGACCCAGTACTTC | TRBD1 | TRBJ2-5 | TRBV6-5 | .
CAISAEGRKQFF | TGTGCCATCAGTGCGGAGGGTCGTAAGCAGTTCTTC | . | TRBJ2-1 | TRBV10-3 | .
CASSLSTGGPTDTQYF | TGTGCCAGCAGCTTGTCAACGGGAGGGCCAACAGATACGCAGTATTTT | TRBD2 | TRBJ2-3 | TRBV7-8 | .
CASSGTELFF | TGTGCCAGCAGCGGAACGGAGCTGTTTTTT | . | TRBJ2-2 | TRBV9 | .
CASSLSGVTREQETQYF | TGTGCCAGCAGTCTATCAGGCGTAACTCGGGAACAAGAGACCCAGTACTTC | . | TRBJ2-5 | TRBV28 | .